The clone carrying this T cell receptor (beta chain) was seen repeatedly, ten times or more. Antigen unknown. The V gene's germline CDR1 is LGHDT and CDR2 YNNKEL (reference sequence). V lost 4 bases and J lost 1, with 13 bases in between. CDR3 length equals 16 residues. The data originate from a study of spatial heterogeneity in lung cancer. Study conclusions and caveats: In tumors, expanded intratumoral alpha and beta TCR counts tracked mutation counts.

In TCRdb, the 5' RACE reads were re-called with MiXCR into one record per CDR3 protein. Among roughly 9,700 distinct CDR3 sequences listed, 8.7% were seen once. The time point is: sample taken at primary tumor resection. J is TRBJ2-2 and V is TRBV3-1; D perhaps matches TRBD2 (6 bases). This clonotype originated in a female donor with early-stage non-small cell lung cancer. The sample in question was lung tumor tissue, obtained at surgery. CDR3 nucleotide sequence: TGTGCCAGCAGCCTTTGGGACGGGAGGAACACCGGGGAGCTGTTTTTT. Its translation: CASSLWDGRNTGELFF.